The 16 T cell receptor beta chains presented below share a single source sample, sequenced in a study of blood T cell repertoires in COVID-19. Only in-frame clones appear in the TCRdb table, and some are missing; sequencing was by immunoSEQ multiplex PCR. The table includes about 140,000 clones, 85% to 90% detected once. Material: peripheral blood. Every receptor here comes from a woman older than 75 with acute or convalescent COVID-19.

This chain joins TRBV19 and TRBJ1-1; 8 bases match TRBD1. CDR1 LNHDA and CDR2 SQIVND come from the germline V gene (reference sequence). V lost 3 bases, J lost 1 base, and 7 bases stayed unmatched. The CDR3 runs 16 residues. The CDR3 region is CASSIGQGGGNTEAFF. The CDR3 coding sequence is TGTGCCAGTAGTATCGGACAGGGTGGTGGGAACACTGAAGCTTTCTTT.

The chain joins TRBV14 to TRBJ1-4; the D gene is possibly TRBD1 (6 bases). V was pared by 0 bases and J by 8 bases, with 13 bases between. CDR3 length equals 15 residues. The germline V gene has CDR1 SGHDN and CDR2 FVKESK. The CDR3 DNA follows: TGTGCCAGCAGCCAAGAGTGGGGGCGGAGGGAAAAACTGTTTTTT. As protein: CASSQEWGRREKLFF.

V and J are TRBV30 and TRBJ1-5; 9 nucleotides line up with TRBD1. This CDR3 contains 13 residues. Looked up from germline, CDR1 is GTSNPN and CDR2 is SVGIG (reference sequence). V lost 3 bases and J lost 4; bases outside the gene matches: 1. CDR3 in DNA: TGTGCCTGGAGCGGACAGGGGAATCAGCCCCAGCATTTT. Translation gives CAWSGQGNQPQHF.

This chain connects TRBV4-1 to TRBJ1-1, with D perhaps TRBD1 (6 bases). The CDR3 covers 15 residues. V was pared by 0 bases and J by 4 bases, with 12 bases between. CDR1 is MGHRA and CDR2 is YSYEKL in the germline V gene. The CDR3 coding sequence is TGCGCCAGCAGCCAAGACGACAGGTGGGGCACTGAAGCTTTCTTT. Its protein product is CASSQDDRWGTEAFF.

The chain couples TRBV12-3 or TRBV12-4 to TRBJ2-2; a weak D match, TRBD2 (6 bases). The CDR3 has 13 residues. The V end was cut by 4 bases, the J end by 6 bases, with 9 bases between. The CDR3 loop is CASSSWGAGELFF. The CDR3 coding sequence is TGTGCCAGCAGTTCCTGGGGGGCCGGGGAGCTGTTTTTT.

The chain couples TRBV6-2 or TRBV6-3 to TRBJ1-6, with TRBD1 matching over 7 bases. V lost 0 bases to trimming and J lost 7 bases; unmatched junction nucleotides: 6. Per the germline V gene, CDR1 is MNHEY and CDR2 is SVGEGT. The CDR3 is made up of 16 amino acids. CDR3 bases: TGTGCCAGCAGTTACTCGACAGGGAACAGCAATTCACCCCTCCACTTT. As protein: CASSYSTGNSNSPLHF.

This clone was recorded only once. This sequence joins TRBV5-6 and TRBJ1-1, with 7 bases that match TRBD1. This CDR3 contains 14 residues. V lost 1 base and J lost 4; bases outside the gene matches: 4. Looked up from germline, CDR1 is SGHDT and CDR2 is YYEEEE. The CDR3 DNA reads as TGTGCCAGCAGCTTGTTACAGGGGTCCACTGAAGCTTTCTTT. This sequence encodes CASSLLQGSTEAFF.

This clone was recorded only once. The chain couples TRBV5-1 to TRBJ2-3; 12 bases match TRBD2. Germline CDR1 and CDR2: SGHRS and YFSETQ. CDR3 size: 17 residues. After removal of 4 bases from V and 2 bases from J, the junction contained 8 bases not matched to a gene. CDR3 loop: CASSPILAGGTTDTQYF. The DNA of the CDR3 is TGCGCCAGCAGCCCAATTCTAGCGGGGGGGACCACAGATACGCAGTATTTT.

Only one count was recorded for this clone. The chain carries TRBV6-5 and TRBJ1-5; TRBD1 matches at 7 bases. The CDR3 is 14 amino acids. The germline gives CDR1 MNHEY, CDR2 SVGAGI. V was pared by 6 bases and J by 7 bases, with 9 bases of the junction left unmatched. CDR3 residues: CASRTTGFGQPQHF. The CDR3 DNA reads as TGTGCCAGCAGAACGACAGGGTTTGGGCAGCCCCAGCATTTT.

The chain combines TRBV18 with TRBJ2-5, with TRBD2 matching 8 bases. The germline CDR1 and CDR2 sequences are KGHSH and LQKENI. Germline trimming cut 2 bases from V and 4 bases from J; bases unmatched to any gene: 9. The CDR3 length is 16 residues. The CDR3 loop reads CASSPSGGASGETQYF. CDR3 bases: TGTGCCAGCTCACCATCCGGGGGGGCCTCGGGAGAGACCCAGTACTTC.

This clone has a handful of counts. The rearrangement joins TRBV5-5 to TRBJ1-1, with a tentative D call TRBD1 (5 bases). Per the germline V gene, CDR1 is SGHKS and CDR2 is YYEKEE (reference sequence). V lost 5 bases and J 1 base, leaving 12 bases between the germline ends. This CDR3 has 14 residues. Here the CDR3 DNA reads TGTGCCAGCAGGAAGACAGCCCAGAACACTGAAGCTTTCTTT. Its protein product is CASRKTAQNTEAFF.

The rearrangement links TRBV19 to TRBJ2-2; TRBD2 aligns across 8 bases. V shed 1 base and J 1 base; nucleotides not matched to a gene: 11. CDR1 is LNHDA, CDR2 SQIVND, per germline (reference sequence). The CDR3 length is 19 residues. As DNA, the CDR3 is TGTGCCAGTAGTATAGTATTGAGCGGGGGCGCCCTGAACACCGGGGAGCTGTTTTTT. Translated: CASSIVLSGGALNTGELFF.

The chain has TRBV5-8 and TRBJ2-5, with 11 positions matching TRBD1. The germline V gene encodes CDR1 SGHTS and CDR2 YDEGEE. The CDR3 has 16 amino acids. Unmatched junction bases numbered 2, after V lost 0 bases and J lost 1 base. The DNA for the CDR3 is TGTGCCAGCAGCTTGGGGGGACAGGGGGGCCAAGAGACCCAGTACTTC. Translating gives CASSLGGQGGQETQYF.

This sequence joins TRBV7-3 and TRBJ1-2; no clear D. Looked up from germline, CDR1 is SGHTA and CDR2 is FQGTGA. V was clipped by 4 bases and J by 4 bases, with 10 bases between them. CDR3 length: 13 residues. CDR3 residues: CASSSSGVYGYTF. The CDR3 DNA is TGTGCCAGCAGCTCGAGCGGGGTCTATGGCTACACCTTC.

This clone was picked up a small number of times. The rearrangement links TRBV2 to TRBJ2-7; 10 bases align to TRBD1. The trim removed 9 bases at V and 6 bases at J, leaving 14 bases unmatched. Germline V gives CDR1 SNHLY, CDR2 FYNNEI. The CDR3 runs 15 residues. The CDR3 DNA follows: TGTGCCAGTTCCCTCGAAGGGACAGGGGTAAGCGAGCAGTACTTC. Its protein is CASSLEGTGVSEQYF.

The CDR3 DNA follows: TGTGCCAGCAGTGAAGCCCCGGACAGCTATGGCTACACCTTC. Translation: CASSEAPDSYGYTF. The chain joins TRBV25-1 to TRBJ1-2; a possible D gene is TRBD1 (6 bases). The V end lost 2 bases, the J end lost 4 bases, and 11 bases lay between the germline ends. There are 14 residues in the CDR3. CDR1 and CDR2 (germline): MGHDK, SYGVNS.